Listed here are 14 T cell receptor beta chains from one sample, sequenced in a study of a mutant IDH1 vaccine in newly diagnosed glioma. Antigens of these TCRs are unknown. Time point noted: week 23, last vaccination. Each vaccine dose was 300 ug of mutant IDH1 20-mer peptide, with topical imiquimod. The repertoire was sequenced with immunoSEQ multiplex PCR; TCRdb's copy has only in-frame clones and lacks some. This sample carries 65,000 or so clones, around 83% of them seen once, and the ten largest clones take about 4.1%. The specimen comprised PBMCs, sampled from a glioma patient whose treatment included an IDH1 peptide vaccine. Source of these receptors: a man younger than 40 with glioma.

This chain links TRBV7-8 with TRBJ1-2; D not certain. Trimming stripped 5 bases from V and 4 bases from J, with 11 bases between. The CDR3 runs to 13 residues. The germline gives CDR1 SGHVS, CDR2 FQNEAQ. CDR3 residues: CASSPSNSYGYTF. Written as DNA, the CDR3 is TGTGCCAGCAGCCCCTCGAACAGCTATGGCTACACCTTC.

Of note for this clone: The sample has other DNA sequences that encode this CDR3 too. This sequence joins TRBV2 and TRBJ1-5, with 7 bases lining up with TRBD1. This CDR3 spans 13 amino acids. Germline V gene data show CDR1 as SNHLY and CDR2 as FYNNEI. V shed 4 bases, J shed 4 bases, and the junction held 1 base outside the gene matches. CDR3 sequence (DNA): TGTGCCAGCAGTGGACAGGGAAATCAGCCCCAGCATTTT. Translating gives CASSGQGNQPQHF.

The chain is built from TRBV28 and TRBJ2-5, with TRBD1 matching 9 bases. The tail of the sequence fits TRBJ2-7 better, so the J call may be wrong. Germline CDR1 and CDR2: MDHEN and SYDVKM. This CDR3 has 18 amino acids. The CDR3 DNA reads TGTGCCAGCAGTTTCTTTGACCGGGACAGGGCCTTCTCCTACGAGCAGTACTTC. Its protein product is CASSFFDRDRAFSYEQYF.

This chain joins TRBV28 and TRBJ1-1, with TRBD1 as a possible D gene (5 bases). Germline V gene lookup returns CDR1 MDHEN and CDR2 SYDVKM. The CDR3 loop spans 15 amino acids. Trimming left V 6 bases short and J 4 bases short, with 18 bases between. CDR3 sequence (DNA): TGTGCCAGCAGGCTCGGGGCGGTATCCCCCACTGAAGCTTTCTTT. Amino acid sequence: CASRLGAVSPTEAFF.

The chain employs TRBV7-8 and TRBJ1-2; tentative D call: TRBD1 (6 bases). Trimming pared 4 bases from V and 6 bases from J, leaving 24 bases between. The CDR3 has 17 residues. Germline lookup yields CDR1 SGHVS and CDR2 FQNEAQ. The CDR3, as DNA: TGTGCCAGCAGCTCTTTTAGAATCGGACAGACGGAGGATGGCTACACCTTC. Translated: CASSSFRIGQTEDGYTF.

The rearrangement links TRBV28 to TRBJ1-2; unclear D gene. The length of the CDR3 is 11 residues. Germline values: CDR1 MDHEN, CDR2 SYDVKM. Deletions cut 2 bases from V and 10 bases from J, with 8 bases between. In DNA form, the CDR3 reads TGTGCCAGCAGTTTAAGTGGGCTCTACACCTTC. As protein: CASSLSGLYTF.

The chain employs TRBV19 and TRBJ1-5; 7 bases fit TRBD1. CDR3 length: 15 amino acids. In germline, CDR1 is LNHDA, CDR2 SQIVND (reference sequence). After removal of 7 bases from V and 4 bases from J, the junction contained 10 bases not matched to a gene. The CDR3 bases are TGTGCCAGTAATTCCTTCGCAGGGGGGAATCAGCCCCAGCATTTT. It is translated as CASNSFAGGNQPQHF.

The J gene is TRBJ2-2, the V gene TRBV5-4, with 11 bases lining up with TRBD2. The CDR3 is 15 amino acids. J was trimmed by 4 bases and V by 4 bases; bases with no gene match: 3. Germline loops: CDR1 SGHNT, CDR2 YYREEE (reference sequence). In DNA, the CDR3 is TGTGCCAGCAGCGTGCTAGCGGGGGGCACCGGGGAGCTGTTTTTT. This gives the protein CASSVLAGGTGELFF.

The gene calls are TRBV15 and TRBJ2-5; 12 bases map to TRBD2. Judging by the DNA end, TRBJ2-7 fits better; the J call may be wrong. Germline CDR1 is LNHNV and CDR2 is YYDKDF (reference sequence). The CDR3 is 18 residues long. The CDR3 coding sequence is TGTGCCACCAGCAGAGATGTAGGACTAGCGGGGTACTACTACGAGCAGTACTTC. Its protein is CATSRDVGLAGYYYEQYF.

This chain uses TRBV5-1 with TRBJ2-7; D is undetermined. The CDR3 runs 14 residues. The germline gives CDR1 SGHRS, CDR2 YFSETQ. Trimming cost V 0 bases and J 4 bases, with 11 bases left between them. CDR3 coding DNA: TGCGCCAGCAGCTTGGAATTCGTGGAGTACGAGCAGTACTTC. It translates to CASSLEFVEYEQYF.

This clone was detected a few times. V and J are TRBV7-9 and TRBJ1-1, with 7 bases lining up with TRBD1. Germline V gives CDR1 SEHNR, CDR2 FQNEAQ (reference sequence). The CDR3 is 13 amino acids. V was pared by 5 bases and J by 6 bases, with 6 bases of the junction left unmatched. The CDR3 region is CASSLMGQSEAFF. The CDR3 DNA reads TGTGCCAGCAGCCTAATGGGACAGTCTGAAGCTTTCTTT.

V is TRBV7-8 and J is TRBJ2-1, with D perhaps being TRBD1 or TRBD2 (6 bases each). Trimming pared 5 bases from V and 8 bases from J, leaving 19 bases between. The CDR3 consists of 15 residues. The germline V gene has CDR1 SGHVS and CDR2 FQNEAQ. The CDR3 here is CASSPSRGTWDEQFF. The CDR3 nucleotides read TGTGCCAGCAGCCCCTCGAGGGGGACTTGGGATGAGCAGTTCTTC.

The chain is built from TRBV5-6 and TRBJ1-5; 8 bases are a match to TRBD1. Per germline, CDR1 SGHDT and CDR2 YYEEEE. The V and J ends lost 4 bases and 6 bases, in that order; junction bases with no gene match: 6. This CDR3 contains 14 residues. CDR3 sequence reads: CASSLQGGGQPQHF. The DNA for the CDR3 is TGTGCCAGCAGCCTACAGGGGGGCGGTCAGCCCCAGCATTTT.

This chain uses TRBV14 with TRBJ2-3; 7 positions match TRBD2. Germline V lookup: CDR1 SGHDN, CDR2 FVKESK. V lost 1 base to trimming and J lost 1 base; unmatched junction nucleotides: 2. The CDR3 has 15 residues. CDR3 DNA sequence: TGTGCCAGCAGCCAAGCAGGGAGGGGCACAGATACGCAGTATTTT. It specifies CASSQAGRGTDTQYF. The full variable domain, completed using reference TRBV14 and TRBJ2-3, is EAGVTQFPSHSVIEKGQTVTLRCDPISGHDNLYWYRRVMGKEIKFLLHFVKESKQDESGMPNNRFLAERTGGTYSTLKVQPAELEDSGVYFCASSQAGRGTDTQYFGPGTRLTVL.